This T cell receptor (beta chain) was sequenced in a study of T cells after yellow fever vaccination. Findings and caveats of the study: A large majority of primary-vaccination clones showed up again after the booster (just under 97% CD4, around 85% CD8).

Of note for this clonotype: The target antigen is unknown.

By 5'RACE template switching, TCR cDNA was produced, with a universal primer site and UMIs added in the process. TCRdb redid the calling of the 5' RACE reads with MiXCR, one entry per CDR3 protein. The sample shows roughly 320,000 distinct CDR3 sequences, roughly 10% of them seen only once. Trimming took off 4 bases at V and 6 bases at J, with 11 bases between the two ends. CDR1 and CDR2 (germline): SGHRS, YFSETQ. The CDR3 extends over 13 amino acids. The gene calls are TRBV5-1 and TRBJ1-5; D call uncertain. The sequences come from CD4+ T cells sorted from PBMCs, collected 45 days after the yellow fever booster vaccination. This sequence originates from a man aged 18 to 29 who received the YFV17D yellow fever vaccine. CDR3 sequence reads: CASSRAGSQPQHF. The CDR3 coding sequence is TGCGCCAGCAGCCGCGCGGGAAGTCAGCCCCAGCATTTT.